This TCR beta chain was captured in a study of T cell repertoires in cytomegalovirus infection. Study-wide findings and caveats: CMV-specific TCR beta clonotypes restricted by HLA-C were the ones dominating the ex vivo response. Pooled public TCR beta family frequency picked out CMV carriers with the relevant HLA.

In this sample, this clonotype turned up many times. The antigen remains unidentified. The CDR3 is made up of 15 amino acids. Unmatched junction bases numbered 8, after V lost 3 bases and J lost 6 bases. TCRdb processed the reads anew with MiXCR; each CDR3 protein has one entry. The repertoire holds under 600,000 distinct CDR3 sequences, 16% seen once, with more than 20% in the top ten. The TCR was taken from a human donor in good health (CMV status not recorded). Some clones in this sample may be carry-over from other donors' samples. Input material: CD8+ T cells from PBMCs. This chain links TRBV12-3 or TRBV12-4 with TRBJ2-7, with 10 positions matching TRBD2. CDR3 residues: CASSFSAGGRGEQYF. CDR3 sequence (DNA): TGTGCCAGCAGTTTTTCAGCGGGGGGGCGAGGCGAGCAGTACTTC.